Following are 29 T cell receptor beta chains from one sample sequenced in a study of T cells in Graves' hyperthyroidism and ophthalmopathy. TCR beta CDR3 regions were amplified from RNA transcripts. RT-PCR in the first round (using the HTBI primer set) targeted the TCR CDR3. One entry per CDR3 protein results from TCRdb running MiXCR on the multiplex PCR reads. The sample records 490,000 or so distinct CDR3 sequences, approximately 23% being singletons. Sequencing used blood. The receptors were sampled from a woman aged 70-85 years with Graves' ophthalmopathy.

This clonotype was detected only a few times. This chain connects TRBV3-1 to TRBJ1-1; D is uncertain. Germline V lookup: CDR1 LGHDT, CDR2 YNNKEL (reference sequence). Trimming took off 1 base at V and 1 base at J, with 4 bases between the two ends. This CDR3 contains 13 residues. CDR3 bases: TGTGCCAGCAGCCAAGTAAGGAACACTGAAGCTTTCTTT. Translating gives CASSQVRNTEAFF.

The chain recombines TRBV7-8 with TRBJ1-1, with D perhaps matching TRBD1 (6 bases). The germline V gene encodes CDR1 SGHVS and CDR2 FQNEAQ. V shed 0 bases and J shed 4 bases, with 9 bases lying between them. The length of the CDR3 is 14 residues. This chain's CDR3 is CASSLASGVTEAFF. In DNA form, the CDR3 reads TGTGCCAGCAGCTTAGCATCAGGGGTCACTGAAGCTTTCTTT.

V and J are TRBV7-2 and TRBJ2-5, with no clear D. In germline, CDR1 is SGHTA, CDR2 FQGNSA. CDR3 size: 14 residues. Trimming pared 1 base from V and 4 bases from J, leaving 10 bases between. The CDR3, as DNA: TGTGCCAGCAGCTTAGTCGTCAGATCAGAGACCCAGTACTTC. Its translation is CASSLVVRSETQYF.

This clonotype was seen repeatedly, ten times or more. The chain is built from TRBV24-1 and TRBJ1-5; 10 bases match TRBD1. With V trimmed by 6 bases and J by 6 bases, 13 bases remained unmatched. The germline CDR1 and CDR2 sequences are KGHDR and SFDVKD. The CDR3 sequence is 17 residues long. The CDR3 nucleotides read TGTGCCACCAGTCCTACCCCCGGGACAGGGGATCGTCAGCCCCAGCATTTT. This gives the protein CATSPTPGTGDRQPQHF.

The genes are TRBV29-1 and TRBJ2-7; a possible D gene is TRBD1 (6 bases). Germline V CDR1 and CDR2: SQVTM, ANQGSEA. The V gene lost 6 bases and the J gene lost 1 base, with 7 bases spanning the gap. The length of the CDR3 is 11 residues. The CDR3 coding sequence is TGCAGCGTGGGGACATCCTACGAGCAGTACTTC. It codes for CSVGTSYEQYF.

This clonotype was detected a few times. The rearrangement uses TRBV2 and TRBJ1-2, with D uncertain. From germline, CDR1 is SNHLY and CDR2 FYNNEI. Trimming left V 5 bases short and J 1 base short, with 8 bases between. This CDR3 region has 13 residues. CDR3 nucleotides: TGTGCCAGCAGTCCCGGAAATAACTATGGCTACACCTTC. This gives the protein CASSPGNNYGYTF.

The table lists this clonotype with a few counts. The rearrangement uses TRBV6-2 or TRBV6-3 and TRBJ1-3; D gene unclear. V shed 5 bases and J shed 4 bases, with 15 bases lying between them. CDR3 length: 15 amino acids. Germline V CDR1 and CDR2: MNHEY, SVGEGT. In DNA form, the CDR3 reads TGTGCCAGCAGTCCTACCCGAGGGCCGGGAAACACCATATATTTT. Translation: CASSPTRGPGNTIYF.

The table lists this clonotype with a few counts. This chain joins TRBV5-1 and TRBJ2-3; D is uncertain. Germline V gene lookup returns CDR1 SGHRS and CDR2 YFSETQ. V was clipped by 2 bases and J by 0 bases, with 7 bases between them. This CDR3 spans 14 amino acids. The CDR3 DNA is TGCGCCAGCAGCTTTGGAGCTAGCACAGATACGCAGTATTTT. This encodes CASSFGASTDTQYF.

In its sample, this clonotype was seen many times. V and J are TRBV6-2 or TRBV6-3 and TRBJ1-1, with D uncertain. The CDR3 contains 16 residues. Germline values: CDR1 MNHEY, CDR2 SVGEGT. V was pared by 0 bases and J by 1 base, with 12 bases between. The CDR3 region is CASSYSIAQPNTEAFF. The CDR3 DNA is TGTGCCAGCAGTTACTCGATTGCACAGCCGAACACTGAAGCTTTCTTT.

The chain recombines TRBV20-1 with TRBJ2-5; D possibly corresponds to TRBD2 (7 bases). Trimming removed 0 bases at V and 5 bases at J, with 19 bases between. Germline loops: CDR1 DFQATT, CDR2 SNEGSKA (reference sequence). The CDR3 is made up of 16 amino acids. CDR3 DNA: TGCAGTGCTAGAGATAAGTGGTTGGGGGGGGCCGAGACCCAGTACTTC. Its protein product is CSARDKWLGGAETQYF.

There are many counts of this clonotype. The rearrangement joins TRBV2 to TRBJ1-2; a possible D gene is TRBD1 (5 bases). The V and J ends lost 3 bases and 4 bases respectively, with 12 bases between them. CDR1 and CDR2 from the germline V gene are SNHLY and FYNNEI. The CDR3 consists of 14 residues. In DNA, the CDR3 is TGTGCCAGCAGTGAGGGGCCAGGGATCTATGGCTACACCTTC. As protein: CASSEGPGIYGYTF. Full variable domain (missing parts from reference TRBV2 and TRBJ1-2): EPEVTQTPSHQVTQMGQEVILRCVPISNHLYFYWYRQILGQKVEFLVSFYNNEISEKSEIFDDQFSVERPDGSNFTLKIRSTKLEDSAMYFCASSEGPGIYGYTFGSGTRLTVV.

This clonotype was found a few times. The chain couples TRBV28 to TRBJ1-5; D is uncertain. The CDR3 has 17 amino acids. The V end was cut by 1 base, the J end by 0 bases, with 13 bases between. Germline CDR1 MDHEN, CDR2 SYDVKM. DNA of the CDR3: TGTGCCAGCAGTTTATTTGTACAGACCTATAGCAATCAGCCCCAGCATTTT. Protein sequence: CASSLFVQTYSNQPQHF.

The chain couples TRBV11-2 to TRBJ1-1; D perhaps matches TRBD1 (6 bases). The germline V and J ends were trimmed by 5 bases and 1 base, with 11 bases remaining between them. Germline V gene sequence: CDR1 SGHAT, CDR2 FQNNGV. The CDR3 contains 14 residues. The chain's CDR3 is CASSIRGWNTEAFF. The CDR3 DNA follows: TGTGCCAGCAGCATTAGGGGGTGGAACACTGAAGCTTTCTTT.

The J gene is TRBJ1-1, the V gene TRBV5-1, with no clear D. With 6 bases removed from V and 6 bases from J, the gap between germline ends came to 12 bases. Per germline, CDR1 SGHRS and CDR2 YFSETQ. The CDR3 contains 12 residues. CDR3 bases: TGCGCCAGCAAGCAATCGGGCTCTGAAGCTTTCTTT. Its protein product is CASKQSGSEAFF.

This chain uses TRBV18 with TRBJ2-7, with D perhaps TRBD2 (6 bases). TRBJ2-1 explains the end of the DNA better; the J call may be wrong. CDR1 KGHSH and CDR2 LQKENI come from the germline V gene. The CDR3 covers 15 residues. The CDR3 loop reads CASSPGRGISYEQFF. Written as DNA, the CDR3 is TGTGCCAGCTCACCGGGACGGGGGATCTCCTACGAGCAGTTCTTC.

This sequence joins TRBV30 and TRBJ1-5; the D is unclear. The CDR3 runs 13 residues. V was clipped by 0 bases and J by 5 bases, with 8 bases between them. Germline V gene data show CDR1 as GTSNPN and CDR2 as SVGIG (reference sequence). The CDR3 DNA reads TGTGCCTGGAGTGTGTCGAAGGATCAGCCCCAGCATTTT. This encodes CAWSVSKDQPQHF.

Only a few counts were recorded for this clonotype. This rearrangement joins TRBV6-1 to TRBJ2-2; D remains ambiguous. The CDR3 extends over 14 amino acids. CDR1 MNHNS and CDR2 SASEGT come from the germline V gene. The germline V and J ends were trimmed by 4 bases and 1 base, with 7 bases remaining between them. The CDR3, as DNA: TGTGCCAGCAGTGCCCTCTTGAACACCGGGGAGCTGTTTTTT. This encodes CASSALLNTGELFF.

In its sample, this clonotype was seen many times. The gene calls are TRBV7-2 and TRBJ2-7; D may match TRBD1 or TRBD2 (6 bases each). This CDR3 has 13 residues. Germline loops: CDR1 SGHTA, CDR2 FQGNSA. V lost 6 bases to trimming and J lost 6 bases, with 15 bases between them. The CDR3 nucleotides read TGTGCCAGCAGACAAGGAGGGGGGTCCGAGCAGTACTTC. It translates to CASRQGGGSEQYF. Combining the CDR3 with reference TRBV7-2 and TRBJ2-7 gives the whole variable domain GAGVSQSPSNKVTEKGKDVELRCDPISGHTALYWYRQSLGQGLEFLIYFQGNSAPDKSGLPSDRFSAERTGGSVSTLTIQRTQQEDSAVYLCASRQGGGSEQYFGPGTRLTVT.

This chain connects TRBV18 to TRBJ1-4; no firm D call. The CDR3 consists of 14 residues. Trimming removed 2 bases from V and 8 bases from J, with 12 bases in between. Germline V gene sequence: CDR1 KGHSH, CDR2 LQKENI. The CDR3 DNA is TGTGCCAGCTCACCAAGAGCAGAGAGCGAAAAACTGTTTTTT. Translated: CASSPRAESEKLFF.

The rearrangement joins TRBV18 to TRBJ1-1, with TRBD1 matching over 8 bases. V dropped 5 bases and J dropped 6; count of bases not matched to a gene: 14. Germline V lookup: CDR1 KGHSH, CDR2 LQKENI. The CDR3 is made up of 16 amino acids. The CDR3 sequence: CASSTTSGGAGAEAFF. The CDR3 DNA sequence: TGTGCCAGCTCAACAACTTCAGGGGGCGCGGGTGCTGAAGCTTTCTTT.

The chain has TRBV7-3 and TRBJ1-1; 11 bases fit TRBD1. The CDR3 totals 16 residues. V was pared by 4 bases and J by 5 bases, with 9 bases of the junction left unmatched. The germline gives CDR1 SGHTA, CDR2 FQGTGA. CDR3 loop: CASSYGTGGGRTEAFF. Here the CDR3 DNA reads TGTGCCAGCAGCTACGGGACAGGGGGAGGCAGAACTGAAGCTTTCTTT. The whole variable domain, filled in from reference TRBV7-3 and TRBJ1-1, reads GAGVSQTPSNKVTEKGKYVELRCDPISGHTALYWYRQSLGQGPEFLIYFQGTGAADDSGLPNDRFFAVRPEGSVSTLKIQRTERGDSAVYLCASSYGTGGGRTEAFFGQGTRLTVV.

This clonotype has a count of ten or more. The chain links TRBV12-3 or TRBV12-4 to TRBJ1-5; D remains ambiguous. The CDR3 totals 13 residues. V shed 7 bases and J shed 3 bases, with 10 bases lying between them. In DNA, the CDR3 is TGTGCCAGCACCCTAGGGTACAATCAGCCCCAGCATTTT. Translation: CASTLGYNQPQHF.

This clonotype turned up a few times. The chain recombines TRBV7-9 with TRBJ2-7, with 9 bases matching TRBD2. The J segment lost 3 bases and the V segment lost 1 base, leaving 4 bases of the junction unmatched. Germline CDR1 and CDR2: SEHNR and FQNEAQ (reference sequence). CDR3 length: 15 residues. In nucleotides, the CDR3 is TGTGCCAGCAGCTTAGAAGTAGCGGGAGACTACGAGCAGTACTTC. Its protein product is CASSLEVAGDYEQYF.

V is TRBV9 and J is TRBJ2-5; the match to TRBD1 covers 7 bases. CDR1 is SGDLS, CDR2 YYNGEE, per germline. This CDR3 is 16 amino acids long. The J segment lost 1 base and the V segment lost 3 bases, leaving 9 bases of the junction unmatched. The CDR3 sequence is CASSANPGTVQETQYF. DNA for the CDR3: TGTGCCAGCAGCGCCAATCCCGGGACAGTCCAAGAGACCCAGTACTTC.

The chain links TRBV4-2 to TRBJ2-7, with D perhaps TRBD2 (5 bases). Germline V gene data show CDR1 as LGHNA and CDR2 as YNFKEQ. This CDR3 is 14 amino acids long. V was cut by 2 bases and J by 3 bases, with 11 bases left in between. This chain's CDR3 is CASSQPGNHYEQYF. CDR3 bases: TGTGCCAGCAGCCAACCGGGGAACCACTACGAGCAGTACTTC.

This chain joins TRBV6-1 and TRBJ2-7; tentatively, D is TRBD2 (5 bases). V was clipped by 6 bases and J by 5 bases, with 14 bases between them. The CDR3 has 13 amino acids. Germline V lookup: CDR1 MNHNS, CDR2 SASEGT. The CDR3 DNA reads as TGTGCCAGCAGCCTAGCCCCCCTCAACGAGCAGTACTTC. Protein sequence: CASSLAPLNEQYF.

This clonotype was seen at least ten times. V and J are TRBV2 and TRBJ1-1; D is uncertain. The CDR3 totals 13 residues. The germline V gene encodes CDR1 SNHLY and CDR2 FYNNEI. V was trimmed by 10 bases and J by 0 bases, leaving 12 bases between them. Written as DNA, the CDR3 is TGTGCCATTACTTGGAAGATGAACACTGAAGCTTTCTTT. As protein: CAITWKMNTEAFF.

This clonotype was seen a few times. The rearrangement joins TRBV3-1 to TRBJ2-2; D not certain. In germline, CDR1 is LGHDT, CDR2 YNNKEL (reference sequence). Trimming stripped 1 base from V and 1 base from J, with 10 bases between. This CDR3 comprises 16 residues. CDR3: CASSQVGTMNTGELFF. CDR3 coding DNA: TGTGCCAGCAGCCAAGTCGGTACAATGAACACCGGGGAGCTGTTTTTT.

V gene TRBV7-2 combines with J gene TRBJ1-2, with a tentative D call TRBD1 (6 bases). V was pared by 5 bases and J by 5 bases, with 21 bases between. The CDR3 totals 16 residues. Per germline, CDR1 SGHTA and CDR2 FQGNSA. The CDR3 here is CASSPRSRGWGYGYTF. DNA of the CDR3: TGTGCCAGCAGCCCCCGGTCCAGGGGCTGGGGTTATGGCTACACCTTC.